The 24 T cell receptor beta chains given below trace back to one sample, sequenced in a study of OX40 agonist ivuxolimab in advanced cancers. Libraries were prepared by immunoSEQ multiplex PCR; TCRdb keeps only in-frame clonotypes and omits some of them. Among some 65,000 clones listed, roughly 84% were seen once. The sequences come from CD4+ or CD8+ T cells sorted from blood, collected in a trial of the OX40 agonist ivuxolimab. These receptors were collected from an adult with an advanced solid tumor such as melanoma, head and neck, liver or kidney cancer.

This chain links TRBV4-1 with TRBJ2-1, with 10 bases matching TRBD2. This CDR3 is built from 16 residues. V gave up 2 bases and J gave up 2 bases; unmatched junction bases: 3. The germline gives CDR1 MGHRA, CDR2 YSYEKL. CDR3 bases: TGCGCCAGCAGCCAAAACGGACTAGCGGCCTACAATGAGCAGTTCTTC. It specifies CASSQNGLAAYNEQFF.

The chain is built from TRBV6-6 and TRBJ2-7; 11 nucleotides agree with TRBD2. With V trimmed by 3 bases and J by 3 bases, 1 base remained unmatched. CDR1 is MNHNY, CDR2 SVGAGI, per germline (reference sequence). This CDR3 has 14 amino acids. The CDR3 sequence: CASSYTSGGYEQYF. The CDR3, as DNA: TGTGCCAGCAGTTATACTAGCGGGGGCTACGAGCAGTACTTC.

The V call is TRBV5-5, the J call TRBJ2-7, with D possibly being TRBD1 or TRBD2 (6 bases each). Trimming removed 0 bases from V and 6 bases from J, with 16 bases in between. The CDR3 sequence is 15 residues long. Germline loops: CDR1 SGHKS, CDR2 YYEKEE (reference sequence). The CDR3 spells CASSLVGGQRTEQYF. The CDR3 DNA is TGTGCCAGCAGCTTGGTGGGGGGACAAAGGACCGAGCAGTACTTC.

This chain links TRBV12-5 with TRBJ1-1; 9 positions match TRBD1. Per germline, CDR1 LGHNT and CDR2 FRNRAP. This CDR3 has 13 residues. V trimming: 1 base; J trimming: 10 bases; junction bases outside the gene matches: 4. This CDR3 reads CASGLGTGGRAFF. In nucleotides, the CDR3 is TGTGCTAGTGGTTTGGGCACAGGGGGCCGAGCTTTCTTT.

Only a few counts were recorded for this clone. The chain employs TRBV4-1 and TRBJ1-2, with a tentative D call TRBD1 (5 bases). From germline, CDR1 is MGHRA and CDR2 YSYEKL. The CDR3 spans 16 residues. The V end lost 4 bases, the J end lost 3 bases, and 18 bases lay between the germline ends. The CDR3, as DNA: TGCGCCAGCAGCCTTGATAGCCTCGGGACGGACTATGGCTACACCTTC. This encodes CASSLDSLGTDYGYTF.

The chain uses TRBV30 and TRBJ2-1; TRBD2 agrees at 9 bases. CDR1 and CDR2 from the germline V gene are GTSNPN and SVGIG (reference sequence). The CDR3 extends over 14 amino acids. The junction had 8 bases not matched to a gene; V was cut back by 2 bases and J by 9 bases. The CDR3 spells CAWSRTSVRGEQFF. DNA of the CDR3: TGTGCCTGGAGTCGGACTAGCGTAAGGGGTGAGCAGTTCTTC.

The CDR3 sequence is CSAGDRTGYTF. CDR3 bases: TGCAGTGCCGGGGACAGAACTGGCTACACCTTC. The V and J genes are TRBV20-1 and TRBJ1-2; 7 bases align to TRBD1. The CDR3 totals 11 residues. In germline, CDR1 is DFQATT, CDR2 SNEGSKA (reference sequence). The V and J ends lost 6 bases and 7 bases, in that order; junction bases with no gene match: 5.

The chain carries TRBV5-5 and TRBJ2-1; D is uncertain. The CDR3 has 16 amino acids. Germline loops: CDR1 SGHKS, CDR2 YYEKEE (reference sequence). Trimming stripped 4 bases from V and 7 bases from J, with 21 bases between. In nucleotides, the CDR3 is TGTGCCAGCAGCCCCCCCTTTGCAACCCTGGGGAATGAGCAGTTCTTC. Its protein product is CASSPPFATLGNEQFF.

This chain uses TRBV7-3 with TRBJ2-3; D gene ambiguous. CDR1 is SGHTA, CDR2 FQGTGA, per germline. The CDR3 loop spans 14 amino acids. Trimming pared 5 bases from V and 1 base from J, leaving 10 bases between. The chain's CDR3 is CASSPGARTDTQYF. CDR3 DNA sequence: TGTGCCAGCAGCCCTGGCGCACGCACAGATACGCAGTATTTT.

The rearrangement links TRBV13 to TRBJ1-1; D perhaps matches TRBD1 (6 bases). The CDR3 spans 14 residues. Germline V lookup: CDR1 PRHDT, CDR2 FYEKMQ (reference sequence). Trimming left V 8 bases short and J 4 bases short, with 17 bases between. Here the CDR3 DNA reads TGTGCCAGCTCCCGCGCGGGAGGGGGCACTGAAGCTTTCTTT. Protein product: CASSRAGGGTEAFF.

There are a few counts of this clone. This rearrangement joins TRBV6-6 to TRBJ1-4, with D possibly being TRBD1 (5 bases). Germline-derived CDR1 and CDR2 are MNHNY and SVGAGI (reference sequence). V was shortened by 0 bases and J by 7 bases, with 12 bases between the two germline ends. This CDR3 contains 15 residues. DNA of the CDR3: TGTGCCAGCAGTTACTCGGCAGGGTGGGGTGAAAAACTGTTTTTT. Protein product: CASSYSAGWGEKLFF.

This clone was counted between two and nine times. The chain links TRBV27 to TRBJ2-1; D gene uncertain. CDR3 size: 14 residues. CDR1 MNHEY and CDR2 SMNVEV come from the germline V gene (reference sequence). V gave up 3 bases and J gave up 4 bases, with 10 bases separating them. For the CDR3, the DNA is TGTGCCAGCAGTTTGACATTGACATACAATGAGCAGTTCTTC. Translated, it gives CASSLTLTYNEQFF.

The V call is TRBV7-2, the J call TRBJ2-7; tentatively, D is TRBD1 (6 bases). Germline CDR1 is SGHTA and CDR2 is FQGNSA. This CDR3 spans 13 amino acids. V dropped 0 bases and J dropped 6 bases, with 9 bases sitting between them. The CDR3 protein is CASSLARGGEQYF. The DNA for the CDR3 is TGTGCCAGCAGCTTAGCCAGGGGTGGCGAGCAGTACTTC.

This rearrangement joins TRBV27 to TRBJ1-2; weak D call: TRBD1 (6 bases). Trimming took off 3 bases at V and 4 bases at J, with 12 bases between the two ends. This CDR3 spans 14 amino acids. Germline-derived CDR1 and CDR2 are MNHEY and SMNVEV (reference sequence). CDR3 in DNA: TGTGCCAGCAGTTTGGGGGCAGGAACCTATGGCTACACCTTC. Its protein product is CASSLGAGTYGYTF.

The CDR3 DNA reads as TGCGCCAGCAGCTTGGGGCCGGGACAGGGTACTCAGCCCCAGCATTTT. Protein: CASSLGPGQGTQPQHF. The V gene is TRBV5-1, the J gene TRBJ1-5, with 9 bases aligning to TRBD1. This CDR3 spans 16 amino acids. CDR1 and CDR2 from the germline V gene are SGHRS and YFSETQ. V lost 0 bases and J lost 6; bases outside the gene matches: 7.

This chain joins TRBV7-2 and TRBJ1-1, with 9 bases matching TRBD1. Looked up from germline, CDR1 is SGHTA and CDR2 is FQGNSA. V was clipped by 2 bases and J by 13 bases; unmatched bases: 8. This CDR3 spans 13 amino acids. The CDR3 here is CASSLHSTGGGFF. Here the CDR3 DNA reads TGTGCCAGCAGCTTACACTCGACAGGGGGAGGTTTCTTT.

CDR3 region: CASSQWTGEKNIQYF. CDR3 DNA sequence: TGTGCCAGCTCACAGTGGACAGGGGAGAAAAACATTCAGTACTTC. The chain has TRBV18 and TRBJ2-4, with 9 bases that match TRBD1. The CDR3 runs 15 residues. Germline V gives CDR1 KGHSH, CDR2 LQKENI. V shed 4 bases, J shed 4 bases, and the junction held 5 bases outside the gene matches.

This chain's CDR3 is CASSIWLLADQFNEQFF. CDR3 sequence (DNA): TGTGCCAGTAGTATATGGCTCCTAGCGGACCAATTCAATGAGCAGTTCTTC. The chain joins TRBV19 to TRBJ2-1; 7 nucleotides line up with TRBD2. The germline gives CDR1 LNHDA, CDR2 SQIVND (reference sequence). CDR3 length: 17 amino acids. Trimming cost V 2 bases and J 6 bases; bases outside gene matches: 13. Based on the CDR3 plus reference TRBV19 and TRBJ2-1, the full variable domain is DGGITQSPKYLFRKEGQNVTLSCEQNLNHDAMYWYRQDPGQGLRLIYYSQIVNDFQKGDIAEGYSVSREKKESFPLTVTSAQKNPTAFYLCASSIWLLADQFNEQFFGPGTRLTVL.

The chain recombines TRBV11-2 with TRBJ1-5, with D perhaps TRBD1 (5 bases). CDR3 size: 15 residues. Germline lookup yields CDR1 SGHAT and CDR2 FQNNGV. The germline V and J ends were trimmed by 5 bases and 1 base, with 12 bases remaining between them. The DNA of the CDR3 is TGTGCCAGCAGCCCTCGTGGGGGGAGCAATCAGCCCCAGCATTTT. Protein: CASSPRGGSNQPQHF.

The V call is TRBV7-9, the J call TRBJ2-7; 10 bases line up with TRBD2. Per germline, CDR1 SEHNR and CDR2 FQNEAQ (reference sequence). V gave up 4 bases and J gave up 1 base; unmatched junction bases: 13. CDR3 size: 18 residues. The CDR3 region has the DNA TGTGCCAGCAGCTCTTTAAGGGATATAGCGGGGGGTTCCTACGAGCAGTACTTC. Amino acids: CASSSLRDIAGGSYEQYF.

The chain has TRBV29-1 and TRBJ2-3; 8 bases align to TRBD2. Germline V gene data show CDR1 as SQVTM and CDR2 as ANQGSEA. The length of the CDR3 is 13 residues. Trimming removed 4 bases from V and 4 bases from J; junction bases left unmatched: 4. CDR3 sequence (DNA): TGCAGCGTTGGTAGCGGGGCCGCAGATACGCAGTATTTT. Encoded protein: CSVGSGAADTQYF.

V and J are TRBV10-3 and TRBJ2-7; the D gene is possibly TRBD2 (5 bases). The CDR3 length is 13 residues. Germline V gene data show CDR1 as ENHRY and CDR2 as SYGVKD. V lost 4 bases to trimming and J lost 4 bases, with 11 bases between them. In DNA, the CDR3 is TGTGCCATCAGTGGGAGCGGAGCGTACGAGCAGTACTTC. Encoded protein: CAISGSGAYEQYF.

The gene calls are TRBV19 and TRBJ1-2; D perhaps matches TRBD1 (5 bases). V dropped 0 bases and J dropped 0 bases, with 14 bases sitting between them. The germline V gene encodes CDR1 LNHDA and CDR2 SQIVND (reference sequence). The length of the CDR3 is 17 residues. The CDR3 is CASSIEANRGANYGYTF. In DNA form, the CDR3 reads TGTGCCAGTAGTATAGAGGCGAATCGAGGGGCTAACTATGGCTACACCTTC.

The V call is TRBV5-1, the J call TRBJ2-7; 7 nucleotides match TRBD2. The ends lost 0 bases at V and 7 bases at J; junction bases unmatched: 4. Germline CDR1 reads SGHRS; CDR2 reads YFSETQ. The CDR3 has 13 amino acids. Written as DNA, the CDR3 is TGCGCCAGCAGCTTGGGCGGGGGACGGGAGCAGTACTTC. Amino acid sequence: CASSLGGGREQYF.